The T cell receptor beta chain described here comes from a study of cytomegalovirus exposure and HLA in healthy donors. Study conclusions and caveats: Testing in vitro showed three CMV-associated chains specific for CMV antigens.

PCR primers comprised 60 Vbeta and 13 Jbeta primers. Produced via immunoSEQ multiplex PCR; TCRdb's table is partial and in-frame only. The table records 95,000 to 100,000 clones, 70% to 80% of them present only once. Details on this clone: Its antigen is unknown.

This sequence was found in a man aged 55 to 70 in good health and CMV-seropositive. Material for sequencing was PBMCs.

The chain's CDR3 is CASSWASNQPQHF. In DNA form, the CDR3 reads TGTGCCAGCAGTTGGGCTAGCAATCAGCCCCAGCATTTT. The J gene is TRBJ1-5, the V gene TRBV6-5; no reliable D call. CDR1 MNHEY and CDR2 SVGAGI come from the germline V gene. The ends were cut back, 4 bases at V and 0 bases at J, with 4 bases in the middle. The CDR3 covers 13 residues.